The rows below give T cell receptor beta chains drawn from one sample of a study of CD8 T cells in ankylosing spondylitis. MiXCR was run by TCRdb on the 5' RACE reads, yielding one entry per CDR3 protein. The sample yields over 400,000 distinct CDR3 sequences, about 24% seen once. The sample was blood, either unsorted or a sorted T cell fraction (not recorded which). The receptors were gathered from a male donor with ankylosing spondylitis. The CDR3 runs from the conserved cysteine through the conserved F or W. D genes are given only for firm matches. Size is omitted from some rows. Given values are once, few, many or a class for expanded clones.

j_gene,v_gene,abundance,d_gene,CDR3aa,CDR3nt
TRBJ1-2,TRBV20-1,few,NA,CSVRAEKYGYTF,TGCAGTGTCCGCGCAGAGAAGTATGGCTACACCTTC
TRBJ2-5,TRBV11-3,NA,NA,CASSLDGQETQYF,TGTGCCAGCAGCTTAGACGGACAAGAGACCCAGTACTTC
TRBJ1-2,TRBV7-9,NA,NA,CASSFSGLDGYTF,TGTGCCAGCAGCTTCTCAGGATTGGATGGCTACACCTTC
TRBJ2-1,TRBV4-1,few,NA,CASSQETLLGQFF,TGCGCCAGCAGCCAAGAGACTCTCTTGGGGCAGTTCTTC
TRBJ2-1,TRBV5-5,many,TRBD1,CASSLEGDRGNEQFF,TGTGCCAGCAGCTTGGAGGGGGACAGGGGTAATGAGCAGTTCTTC
TRBJ2-2,TRBV5-1,NA,TRBD2,CASGGTSGIATGELFF,TGCGCCAGCGGCGGGACTAGCGGGATAGCCACCGGGGAGCTGTTTTTT
TRBJ2-5,TRBV5-1,many,TRBD2,CASSLASGGQETQYF,TGTGCCAGCAGCTTAGCTAGCGGGGGTCAAGAGACCCAGTACTTC
TRBJ2-1,TRBV5-1,many,NA,CASSLSAAYNEQFF,TGCGCCAGCAGCTTATCAGCGGCCTACAATGAGCAGTTCTTC
TRBJ2-1,TRBV20-1,few,NA,CSANQVNEQFF,TGCAGTGCTAATCAGGTCAATGAGCAGTTCTTC
TRBJ2-7,TRBV12-3/TRBV12-4,NA,TRBD1,CASNPGQSYEQYF,TGTGCCAGCAACCCGGGACAGAGTTACGAGCAGTACTTC
TRBJ2-5,TRBV12-3/TRBV12-4,NA,NA,CASSFGRGETQYF,TGTGCCAGCAGTTTTGGGCGAGGAGAGACCCAGTACTTC
TRBJ1-5,TRBV5-5,NA,NA,CASSSWGDSNQPQHF,TGTGCCAGCAGCTCGTGGGGGGATAGCAATCAGCCCCAGCATTTT
TRBJ2-1,TRBV11-2,few,NA,CASSLLADSLGEQFF,TGTGCCAGCAGCTTACTAGCGGACAGCCTCGGTGAGCAGTTCTTC
TRBJ2-1,TRBV20-1,few,NA,CSGSNGRYNEQFF,TGCAGTGGGTCGAACGGGAGATACAATGAGCAGTTCTTC
TRBJ2-3,TRBV20-1,NA,NA,CSVRGDGTYTQYF,TGCAGTGTTCGGGGCGACGGTACTTATACGCAGTATTTT
TRBJ2-2,TRBV3-1,few,TRBD1,CASSHGTGGNTGELFF,TGTGCCAGCAGCCACGGAACAGGGGGAAACACCGGGGAGCTGTTTTTT
TRBJ2-7,TRBV5-1,NA,NA,CASSLEEGTPRQYF,TGCGCCAGCAGCTTGGAAGAGGGGACTCCTCGGCAGTACTTC
TRBJ2-1,TRBV6-2/TRBV6-3,few,NA,CASNFAYNEQFF,TGTGCCAGCAACTTCGCCTACAATGAGCAGTTCTTC
TRBJ2-1,TRBV20-1,NA,TRBD1,CSATRGQGSHNEQFF,TGCAGTGCTACTCGGGGACAGGGTTCCCACAATGAGCAGTTCTTC
TRBJ2-3,TRBV12-3/TRBV12-4,NA,NA,CASSPRLSTDTQYF,TGTGCCAGCAGTCCCCGACTGAGCACAGATACGCAGTATTTT
TRBJ2-1,TRBV20-1,NA,TRBD2,CSARGGTIHSTEQFF,TGCAGTGCTAGAGGGGGGACTATTCATTCTACTGAGCAGTTCTTC
TRBJ1-6,TRBV7-2,few,NA,CASSLVEGNSPLHF,TGTGCCAGCAGCCTCGTGGAGGGAAATTCACCCCTCCACTTT
TRBJ2-1,TRBV24-1,NA,NA,CATSDPVYNEQFF,TGTGCCACCAGTGATCCGGTTTACAATGAGCAGTTCTTC
TRBJ2-1,TRBV6-2/TRBV6-3,few,TRBD2,CASSYGGLAYNEQFF,TGTGCCAGCAGTTACGGGGGACTAGCCTACAATGAGCAGTTCTTC
TRBJ2-5,TRBV7-2,NA,NA,CASKERNQETQYF,TGTGCCAGCAAAGAGCGGAATCAAGAGACCCAGTACTTC
TRBJ2-1,TRBV25-1,once,NA,CASSAPGGAAYNEQFF,TGTGCCAGCAGTGCCCCTGGGGGTGCTGCATACAATGAGCAGTTCTTC
TRBJ2-3,TRBV4-2,NA,NA,CASNRNAFADTQYF,TGTGCCAGCAATCGGAACGCGTTTGCAGATACGCAGTATTTT
TRBJ2-7,TRBV27,NA,TRBD2,CASSFSSGRAYEQYF,TGTGCCAGCAGTTTCAGTAGCGGGAGGGCCTACGAGCAGTACTTC
TRBJ1-1,TRBV7-9,few,NA,CASSLQKTENTEAFF,TGTGCCAGCAGCTTACAGAAGACAGAGAACACTGAAGCTTTCTTT
TRBJ1-5,TRBV12-3/TRBV12-4,few,NA,CASSLNLDAATSAQHF,TGTGCCAGCAGTTTAAATCTGGACGCGGCGACCTCAGCCCAGCATTTT
TRBJ1-1,TRBV18,NA,NA,CASSAPHEAFF,TGTGCCTCCTCAGCCCCACATGAAGCTTTCTTT
TRBJ1-1,TRBV5-1,few,TRBD1,CASSLVETGEAFF,TGCGCCAGCAGCTTGGTAGAGACAGGGGAAGCTTTCTTT
TRBJ2-7,TRBV20-1,NA,TRBD1,CSALPGQPSYEQYF,TGCAGTGCTCTCCCGGGACAGCCCTCCTACGAGCAGTACTTC
TRBJ2-7,TRBV5-1,NA,NA,CASSFEGMKLNEQYF,TGCGCCAGCAGCTTTGAAGGGATGAAACTAAACGAGCAGTACTTC
TRBJ1-1,TRBV19,few,NA,CASSIVRGMNTEAFF,TGTGCCAGTAGTATAGTTAGGGGAATGAACACTGAAGCTTTCTTT
TRBJ2-1,TRBV12-3/TRBV12-4,few,NA,CASSPWIGDEQFF,TGTGCCAGCAGCCCTTGGATAGGGGATGAGCAGTTCTTC
TRBJ2-1,TRBV5-1,NA,TRBD2,CASSSGTSVRDEQFF,TGCGCCAGCAGCTCAGGGACTAGCGTAAGAGATGAGCAGTTCTTC
TRBJ2-2,TRBV4-2,few,TRBD2,CASSLPGTSGVYTGELFF,TGTGCCAGCAGCCTACCGGGGACTAGCGGGGTCTACACCGGGGAGCTGTTTTTT
TRBJ2-1,TRBV7-9,few,TRBD2,CASSLYGLADNEQFF,TGTGCCAGCAGCTTATATGGACTAGCGGACAATGAGCAGTTCTTC
TRBJ2-3,TRBV5-6,few,NA,CASSLPVADTQYF,TGTGCCAGCAGCTTGCCCGTCGCAGATACGCAGTATTTT
TRBJ2-3,TRBV7-2,NA,NA,CASSLVLASSTDTQYF,TGTGCCAGCAGCTTAGTGCTAGCGAGTAGCACAGATACGCAGTATTTT
TRBJ2-1,TRBV7-2,once,TRBD2,CASRDNSGSSYNEQFF,TGTGCCAGCAGGGATAATAGCGGGAGTTCCTACAATGAGCAGTTCTTC
TRBJ2-1,TRBV5-1,NA,TRBD1,CASNAGTGDPEQFF,TGCGCCAGCAATGCTGGGACAGGGGATCCTGAGCAGTTCTTC
TRBJ2-1,TRBV2,NA,TRBD2,CASRTTSGRAMNEQFF,TGTGCCAGCAGGACCACGAGCGGGAGGGCCATGAATGAGCAGTTCTTC
TRBJ2-5,TRBV4-1,NA,NA,CASSPGGGRKETQYF,TGCGCCAGCAGCCCTGGGGGCGGAAGAAAAGAGACCCAGTACTTC
TRBJ1-1,TRBV3-1,NA,NA,CASSPGTFEAFF,TGTGCCAGCAGCCCAGGCACTTTTGAAGCTTTCTTT
TRBJ1-5,TRBV12-3/TRBV12-4,NA,NA,CASSWAFRNQPQHF,TGTGCCAGCAGTTGGGCCTTTAGGAACCAGCCCCAGCATTTT
TRBJ2-5,TRBV20-1,NA,TRBD2,CSARRGGQGETQYF,TGCAGTGCACGACGGGGGGGGCAGGGAGAGACCCAGTACTTC
TRBJ1-1,TRBV10-3,NA,NA,CAIGRNTEAFF,TGTGCCATCGGCAGGAACACTGAAGCTTTCTTT
TRBJ2-1,TRBV20-1,NA,NA,CSAITLNGNEQFF,TGCAGTGCTATTACACTCAACGGTAATGAGCAGTTCTTC
TRBJ1-2,TRBV20-1,NA,TRBD1,CSARALRRDSNYGYTF,TGCAGTGCTAGAGCCCTGAGAAGGGACAGCAACTATGGCTACACCTTC
TRBJ2-1,TRBV2,NA,NA,CAVPIGTVNEQFF,TGTGCCGTACCAATAGGGACTGTCAATGAGCAGTTCTTC
TRBJ2-7,TRBV29-1,NA,TRBD1,CSVAGYGTGGFDEQYF,TGCAGCGTTGCCGGCTACGGGACAGGGGGCTTTGACGAGCAGTACTTC
TRBJ1-2,TRBV12-3/TRBV12-4,few,TRBD1,CASAGETGELYGYTF,TGTGCCAGCGCGGGAGAGACAGGGGAATTGTATGGCTACACCTTC
TRBJ2-1,TRBV20-1,few,NA,CSARGQVAYNEQFF,TGCAGTGCGAGAGGGCAGGTAGCCTACAATGAGCAGTTCTTC
TRBJ1-2,TRBV29-1,NA,TRBD1,CSRWDRGSGYTF,TGCAGCCGATGGGACAGGGGATCTGGCTACACCTTC